The 13 T cell receptor beta chains presented below share a single source sample, sequenced in a study of blood T cell repertoires in COVID-19 (TCRdb year 2020). Receptor libraries were prepared by the immunoSEQ multiplex PCR assay. TCRdb provides this immuneACCESS table in a form limited to in-frame rearrangements. Some clones are lacking; in checked studies, under half of them reflect an unresolved V gene, and why the rest are absent is not known. The sample table lists approximately 450,000 clones, roughly 85% of them with a count of one. The top ten hold under 2% of the sample. The source material was PBMCs or T cells enriched from blood (not recorded which). Source of these receptors: a woman in her late teens or twenties with acute COVID-19.

The rearrangement joins TRBV19 to TRBJ1-2; TRBD1 matches 10 bases. This CDR3 contains 14 residues. Germline V gene data show CDR1 as LNHDA and CDR2 as SQIVND (reference sequence). Losses at the gene ends were 5 bases for V and 8 bases for J; bases not matched to a gene: 8. The CDR3 coding sequence is TGTGCCAGTAGTTCTCAGGGACAGGGGCAGGGCTACACCTTC. It is translated as CASSSQGQGQGYTF.

J is TRBJ2-1 and V is TRBV12-3 or TRBV12-4; tentatively, D is TRBD2 (5 bases). This CDR3 has 13 residues. V shed 8 bases and J shed 6 bases, with 14 bases lying between them. The CDR3 spells CASGAGGLNEQFF. The CDR3 nucleotides are TGTGCCAGCGGAGCAGGAGGCCTCAATGAGCAGTTCTTC.

The chain uses TRBV7-2 and TRBJ2-3, with 15 bases that match TRBD2. J was trimmed by 4 bases and V by 1 base; bases with no gene match: 6. CDR1 is SGHTA and CDR2 is FQGNSA in the germline V gene. The CDR3 sequence is 18 residues long. The CDR3 reads CASSLERTSGGEADTQYF. The CDR3 nucleotides read TGTGCCAGCAGCTTAGAAAGGACTAGCGGGGGGGAGGCAGATACGCAGTATTTT.

The rearrangement joins TRBV5-1 to TRBJ2-5, with TRBD2 matching 11 bases. V dropped 5 bases and J dropped 5; count of bases not matched to a gene: 11. The V gene's germline CDR1 is SGHRS and CDR2 YFSETQ. The CDR3 covers 16 residues. CDR3 sequence: CASRSRSGGAYETQYF. Written as DNA, the CDR3 is TGCGCCAGCAGATCACGTAGCGGGGGGGCGTATGAGACCCAGTACTTC.

The rearrangement links TRBV19 to TRBJ1-5, with a possible D match to TRBD1 (5 bases). Germline V gene data show CDR1 as LNHDA and CDR2 as SQIVND (reference sequence). V was trimmed by 3 bases and J by 2 bases, leaving 8 bases between them. The CDR3 is made up of 14 amino acids. For the CDR3, the DNA is TGTGCCAGTAGTATGGGCAGGGGCAATCAGCCCCAGCATTTT. Its protein is CASSMGRGNQPQHF.

This chain connects TRBV7-2 to TRBJ1-5; possibly TRBD1 for D (6 bases). The CDR3 sequence is 14 residues long. V was clipped by 5 bases and J by 2 bases, with 10 bases between them. Germline V CDR1 and CDR2: SGHTA, FQGNSA. In DNA, the CDR3 is TGTGCCAGCAGCGGGCGACAGGGCAATCAGCCCCAGCATTTT. This sequence encodes CASSGRQGNQPQHF.

This clone was seen just once. V gene TRBV7-2 combines with J gene TRBJ1-5; D might be TRBD1 (6 bases). CDR3 length: 15 amino acids. V gave up 4 bases and J gave up 6 bases, with 16 bases separating them. Germline values: CDR1 SGHTA, CDR2 FQGNSA. The DNA of the CDR3 is TGTGCCAGCAGCTCATCAGGGGCGCGAGGTCAGCCCCAGCATTTT. Translating gives CASSSSGARGQPQHF.

The CDR3 loop is CASSLMLQGASPLHF. The CDR3 DNA reads as TGTGCCAGCAGCTTAATGCTGCAGGGGGCCTCACCCCTCCACTTT. This chain connects TRBV11-2 to TRBJ1-6; 8 bases are shared with TRBD1. CDR1 is SGHAT, CDR2 FQNNGV, per germline. The CDR3 covers 15 residues. The V gene end was trimmed by 2 bases and the J gene end by 10 bases; junction bases not matched to a gene: 7. The full variable domain, completed using reference TRBV11-2 and TRBJ1-6, is EAGVAQSPRYKIIEKRQSVAFWCNPISGHATLYWYQQILGQGPKLLIQFQNNGVVDDSQLPKDRFSAERLKGVDSTLKIQPAKLEDSAVYLCASSLMLQGASPLHFGNGTRLTVT.

CDR3 sequence: CASRGGGSNQPQHF. CDR3 nucleotide sequence: TGCGCCAGCAGGGGCGGGGGTAGCAATCAGCCCCAGCATTTT. This chain uses TRBV10-2 with TRBJ1-5, with D tentatively TRBD1 (5 bases). CDR1 is WSHSY, CDR2 SAAADI, per germline. This CDR3 comprises 14 residues. V was shortened by 6 bases and J by 0 bases, with 9 bases between the two germline ends.

This chain's CDR3 is CASSRTGLNSPLHF. For the CDR3, the DNA is TGTGCCAGCAGCAGGACAGGGCTTAATTCACCCCTCCACTTT. The rearrangement links TRBV27 to TRBJ1-6; 8 bases fit TRBD1. Looked up from germline, CDR1 is MNHEY and CDR2 is SMNVEV (reference sequence). Losses at the gene ends were 6 bases for V and 6 bases for J; bases not matched to a gene: 4. The CDR3 loop spans 14 amino acids.

V and J are TRBV2 and TRBJ2-1; 8 bases match TRBD2. The CDR3 runs to 14 residues. Trimming removed 6 bases from V and 5 bases from J; junction bases left unmatched: 6. Looked up from germline, CDR1 is SNHLY and CDR2 is FYNNEI. The CDR3 here is CASRRAGGNNEQFF. The CDR3 nucleotides are TGTGCCAGCAGAAGGGCGGGGGGAAACAATGAGCAGTTCTTC.

The chain has TRBV6-5 and TRBJ1-6, with D perhaps TRBD1 (6 bases). This CDR3 contains 16 residues. Trimming took off 0 bases at V and 8 bases at J, with 14 bases between the two ends. Germline V gene sequence: CDR1 MNHEY, CDR2 SVGAGI. CDR3 in amino acids: CASSYSLGPGDSPLHF. The CDR3 DNA sequence: TGTGCCAGCAGTTACTCACTTGGGCCAGGGGATTCACCCCTCCACTTT.

This clone was observed once. CDR3 in amino acids: CASSYSAGEGNQPQHF. The DNA for the CDR3 is TGTGCCAGCAGTTATAGTGCGGGGGAGGGCAATCAGCCCCAGCATTTT. This chain links TRBV6-6 with TRBJ1-5, with a weak D call TRBD1 (5 bases). V lost 3 bases and J 2 bases, leaving 14 bases between the germline ends. The length of the CDR3 is 16 residues. The germline V gene encodes CDR1 MNHNY and CDR2 SVGAGI (reference sequence).